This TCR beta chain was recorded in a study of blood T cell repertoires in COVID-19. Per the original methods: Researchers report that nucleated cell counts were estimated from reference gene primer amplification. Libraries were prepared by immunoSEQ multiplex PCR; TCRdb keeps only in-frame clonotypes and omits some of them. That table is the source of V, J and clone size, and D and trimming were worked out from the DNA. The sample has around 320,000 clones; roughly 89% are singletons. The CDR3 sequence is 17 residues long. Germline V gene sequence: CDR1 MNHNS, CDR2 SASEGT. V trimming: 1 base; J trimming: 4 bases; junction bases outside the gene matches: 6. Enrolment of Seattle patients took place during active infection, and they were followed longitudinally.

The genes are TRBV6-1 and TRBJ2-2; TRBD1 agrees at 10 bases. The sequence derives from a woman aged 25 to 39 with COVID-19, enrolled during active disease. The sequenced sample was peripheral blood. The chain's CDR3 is CASSEGPGQGFTGELFF. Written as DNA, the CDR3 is TGTGCCAGCAGTGAAGGGCCGGGACAGGGGTTCACCGGGGAGCTGTTTTTT.